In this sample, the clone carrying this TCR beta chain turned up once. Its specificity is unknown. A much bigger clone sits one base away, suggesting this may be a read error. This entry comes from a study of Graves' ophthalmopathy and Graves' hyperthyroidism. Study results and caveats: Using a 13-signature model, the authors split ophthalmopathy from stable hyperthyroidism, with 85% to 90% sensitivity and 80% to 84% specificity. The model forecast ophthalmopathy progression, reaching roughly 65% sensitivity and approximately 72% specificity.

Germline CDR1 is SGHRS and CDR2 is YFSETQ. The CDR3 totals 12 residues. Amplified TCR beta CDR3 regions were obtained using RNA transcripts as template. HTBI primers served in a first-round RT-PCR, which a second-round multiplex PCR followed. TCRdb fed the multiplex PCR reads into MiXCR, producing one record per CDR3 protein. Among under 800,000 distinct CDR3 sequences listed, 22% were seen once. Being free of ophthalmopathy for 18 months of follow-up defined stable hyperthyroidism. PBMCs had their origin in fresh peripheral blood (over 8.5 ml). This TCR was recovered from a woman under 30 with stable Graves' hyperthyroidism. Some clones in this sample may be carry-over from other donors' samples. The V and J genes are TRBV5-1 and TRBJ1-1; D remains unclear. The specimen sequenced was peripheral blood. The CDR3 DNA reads TGCGCCAGCAGTGACGGGAACACTGAATCTTTCTTT. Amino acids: CASSDGNTESFF.